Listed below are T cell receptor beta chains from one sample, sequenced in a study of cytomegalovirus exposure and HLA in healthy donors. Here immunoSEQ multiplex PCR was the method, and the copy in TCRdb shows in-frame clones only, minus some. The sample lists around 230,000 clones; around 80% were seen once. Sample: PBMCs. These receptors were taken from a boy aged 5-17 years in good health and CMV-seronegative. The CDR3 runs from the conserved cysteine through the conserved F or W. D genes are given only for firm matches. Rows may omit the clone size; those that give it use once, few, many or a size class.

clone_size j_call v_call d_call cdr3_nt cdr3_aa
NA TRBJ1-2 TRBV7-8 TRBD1 TGTGCCAGCAGCTTAGTGGGTGTTTTCGGGACAGGGGGCCGAGCGAATGGCTACACCTTC CASSLVGVFGTGGRANGYTF
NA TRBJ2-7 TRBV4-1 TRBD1 TGCGCCAGCAGCCCGATACCGGGACAGGGCTACGAGCAGTACTTC CASSPIPGQGYEQYF
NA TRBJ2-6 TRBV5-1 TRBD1 TGCGCCAGCAGCTCCAAGACAGGGACCAGCTCTATTGGCAACGTCCTGACTTTC CASSSKTGTSSIGNVLTF
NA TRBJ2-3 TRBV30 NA TGTGCCGAAGCCAGGGATAGCACAGATACGCAGTATTTT CAEARDSTDTQYF
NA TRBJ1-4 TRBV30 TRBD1 TGTGCCTGGAGTGGGGTCTTGTGGACAGGTCTTTGGGAAAAACTGTTTTTT CAWSGVLWTGLWEKLFF
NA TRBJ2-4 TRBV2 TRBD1 TGTGCCAGCTCTGGGGCCAGGGGGTGGGCCAAAAACATTCAGTACTTC CASSGARGWAKNIQYF
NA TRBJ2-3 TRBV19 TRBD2 TGTGCCAGTAGTATTGGGGGACTAGCGGCTCCTGGGAATACGCAGTATTTT CASSIGGLAAPGNTQYF
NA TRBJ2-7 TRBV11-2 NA TGTGCCAGCAGCCACCCTCGACTAGGGGAGAGGGAGCAGTACTTC CASSHPRLGEREQYF
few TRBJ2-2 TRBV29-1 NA TGCAGCGTTGAGAGGGCAAAGGGGGGGCGGGAGCCCGGGGAGCTGTTTTTT CSVERAKGGREPGELFF
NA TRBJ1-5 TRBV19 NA TGTGCCAGTAGCAGCACCGGCAGGGGACGGTGGCAGCCCCAGCATTTT CASSSTGRGRWQPQHF
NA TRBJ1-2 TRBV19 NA TGTGCCAGTAGTCCGACCGGCGGGGGACGGGGGGTTAGTGGCTACACCTTC CASSPTGGGRGVSGYTF
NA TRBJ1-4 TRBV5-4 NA TGTGCCAGCAGCCACGACAGTGCAACTAATGAAAAACTGTTTTTT CASSHDSATNEKLFF
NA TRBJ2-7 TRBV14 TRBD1 TGTGCCAGCAGCCCTCTGATATACAGGGGCGAGCAGTACTTC CASSPLIYRGEQYF
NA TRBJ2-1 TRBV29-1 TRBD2 TGCAGCGTTGAATTCCTAGCGGACAATGAGCAGTTCTTC CSVEFLADNEQFF
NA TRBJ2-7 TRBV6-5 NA TGTGCCAGCACCCCGGTGTCGAGGGGGGGAAGCGAGCAGTACTTC CASTPVSRGGSEQYF
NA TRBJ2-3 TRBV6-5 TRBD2 TGTGCCAGCAGCGGACTAGCGGGGGGGACAGATACGCAGTATTTT CASSGLAGGTDTQYF
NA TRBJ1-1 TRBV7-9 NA TGTGCCAGCAGCTTAAGGGACTTCCTGGACACTGAAGCTTTCTTT CASSLRDFLDTEAFF
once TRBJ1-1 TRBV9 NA TGTGCCAGCAGCGTCTCGACAGGGAACACTGAAGCTTTCTTT CASSVSTGNTEAFF
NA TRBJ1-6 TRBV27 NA TGTGCCAGCAGTTTATCCCTGACATCGGGGGGTGGTTCACCCCTCCACTTT CASSLSLTSGGGSPLHF
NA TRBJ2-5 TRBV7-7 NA TGTGCTAGCAGCCCTAGAAGGGGAGAGACCCAGTACTTC CASSPRRGETQYF
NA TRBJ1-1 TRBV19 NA TGTGCCACCTCGCGGGGGCTCAACACTGAAGCTTTCTTT CATSRGLNTEAFF
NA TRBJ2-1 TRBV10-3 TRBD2 TGTGCCATCAGTGGGGGTTGGGCGGGGGAGCAGAATGAGCAGTTCTTC CAISGGWAGEQNEQFF
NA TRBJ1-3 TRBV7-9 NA TGTGCCAGCATGGGGGGGAACTCTGGAAACACCATATATTTT CASMGGNSGNTIYF
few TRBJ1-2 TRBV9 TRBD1 TGTGCCAGCAGCGTAGCACAGGGGCTCGGCTACACCTTC CASSVAQGLGYTF
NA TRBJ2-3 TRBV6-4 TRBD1 TGTGCCAGCAGTGCCCAAACCGACAGGGGGGATACGCAGTATTTT CASSAQTDRGDTQYF
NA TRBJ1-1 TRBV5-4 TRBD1 TGTGCCAGCAGCATGCCCAGGGGGATAAGCACTGAAGCTTTCTTT CASSMPRGISTEAFF
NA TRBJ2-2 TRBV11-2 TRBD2 TGTGCCAGCAGCCCTCGGACTAGCGGGAACACCGGGGAGCTGTTTTTT CASSPRTSGNTGELFF
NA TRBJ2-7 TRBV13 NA TGTGCCAGCAGCATCGGCTTGACGGGACAAATATACGAGCAGTACTTC CASSIGLTGQIYEQYF
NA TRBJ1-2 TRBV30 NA TGTGCCTGGAGTGTAGCGGAGGGGTTGGGTGGCTACACCTTC CAWSVAEGLGGYTF
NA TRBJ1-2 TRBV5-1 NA TGCGCCAGCAGCGAGGCGCACTATGGCTACACCTTC CASSEAHYGYTF
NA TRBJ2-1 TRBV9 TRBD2 TGTGCCAGCAGTTACCAACTAGCGAGCTCCTACAATGAGCAGTTCTTC CASSYQLASSYNEQFF
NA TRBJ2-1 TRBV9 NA TGTGCCAGCAGCGCCGGGACATCCTACAATGAGCAGTTCTTC CASSAGTSYNEQFF
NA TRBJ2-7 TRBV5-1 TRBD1 TGCGCCAGCAGTCAGGACAGGGCAACCTACGAGCAGTACTTC CASSQDRATYEQYF
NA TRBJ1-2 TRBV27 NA TGTGCCAGCAGTTTAGCAGGGGCCACCTATGGCTACACCTTC CASSLAGATYGYTF
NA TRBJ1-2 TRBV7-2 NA TGTGCCAGCAGCCTAGCGGGGACACGTGGCTACACCTTC CASSLAGTRGYTF
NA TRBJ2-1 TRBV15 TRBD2 TGTGCCACCAGCAGAGGAGTAGCGGGAGCCTACAATGAGCAGTTCTTC CATSRGVAGAYNEQFF
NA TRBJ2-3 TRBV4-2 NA TGTGCCAGCAGCCAAGGAGGACTAAGCACAGATACGCAGTATTTT CASSQGGLSTDTQYF
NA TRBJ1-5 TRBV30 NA TGTGCCTGGGATAGGGGGGGATATCAGCCCCAGCATTTT CAWDRGGYQPQHF
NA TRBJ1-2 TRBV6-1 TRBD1 TGTGCCAGCAGTGTCCGGGACAGCGGCACCCTCTCTGGCTACACCTTC CASSVRDSGTLSGYTF
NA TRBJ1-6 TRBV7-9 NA TGTGCCAGCAGCTCCGCGGGGTCTAATTCACCCCTCCACTTT CASSSAGSNSPLHF
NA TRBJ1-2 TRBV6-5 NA TGTGCCAGCAGTGGGCAGGCTAACTATGGCTACACCTTC CASSGQANYGYTF
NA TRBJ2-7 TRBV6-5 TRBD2 TGTGCCAGCAGCCGGACTAGCGGGAACGAGCAGTACTTC CASSRTSGNEQYF
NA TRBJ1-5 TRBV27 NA TGTGCCAGCAGTGCTAAAAATAGCAATCAGCCCCAGCATTTT CASSAKNSNQPQHF
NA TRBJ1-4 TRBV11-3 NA TGTGCCAGCAGCTCCTCTAATGAAAAACTGTTTTTT CASSSSNEKLFF
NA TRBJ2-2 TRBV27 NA TGTGCCAGCGGCGACCAGGGGTACACCGGGGAGCTGTTTTTT CASGDQGYTGELFF
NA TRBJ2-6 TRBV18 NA TGTGCCAGCTCACCCGACAGGGACTCCTTCTCTGGGGCCAACGTCCTGACTTTC CASSPDRDSFSGANVLTF
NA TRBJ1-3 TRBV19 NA TGTGCCAGTAGTATAGACACTATCTCTGGAAACACCATATATTTT CASSIDTISGNTIYF
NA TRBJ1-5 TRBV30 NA TGTGCCTGGAGGCGAGATAGCAATCAGCCCCAGCATTTT CAWRRDSNQPQHF
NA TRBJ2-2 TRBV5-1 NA TGCGCCAGCAGCTTGGGAGACAGGCTGAACACCGGGGAGCTGTTTTTT CASSLGDRLNTGELFF
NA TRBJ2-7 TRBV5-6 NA TGTGCCAGCAGCTCAATATTCCTAACAGGGCCCGAGCAGTACTTC CASSSIFLTGPEQYF
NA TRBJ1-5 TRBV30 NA TGTGCCTGGGCATCCAGGGTAGGGAATCAGCCCCAGCATTTT CAWASRVGNQPQHF
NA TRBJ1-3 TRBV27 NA TGTGCCAGCACAGGCGGAAACACCATATATTTT CASTGGNTIYF
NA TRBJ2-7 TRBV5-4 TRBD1 TGTGCCAGCAGCTCAGACAGGGGCCGCTACGAGCAGTACTTC CASSSDRGRYEQYF
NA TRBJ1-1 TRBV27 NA TGTGCCACCTATTCGAACACTGAAGCTTTCTTT CATYSNTEAFF
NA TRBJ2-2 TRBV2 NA TGTGCCAGCAGCGGCATCGGGGCCGGGGAGCTGTTTTTT CASSGIGAGELFF